This T cell receptor (beta chain) was captured by sequencing in a study of blood T cells in healthy people across ages (dated by TCRdb to between 2014 and 2016). With regard to the full study: In model experiments, template switching captured about one uniquely barcoded TCR beta cDNA molecule for every two T cells. Using deep sequencing normalized with unique cDNA molecular identifiers, the study measured how TCR beta repertoire diversity changes with age. Donors were grouped into four age groups: young (average 16 years), middle-aged (under 40), aged (around 60) and long-lived (approximately 75). To avoid experimental bias, donors of different ages were distributed randomly across sequencing lanes. Using the same blood draw, the study looked at two additional independent replicas of 1 million unique cDNA reads for two donors, one aged 18 to 30 and the other aged 80 or older.

Between the V and J ends, shortened by 3 bases and 7 bases respectively, the junction contains 16 bases. Including cysteine and phenylalanine, the CDR3 has 15 amino acids. Kept here is only the CDR3 DNA, which spans 45 bases and is read in frame from base 1. CDR1 and CDR2 are read off the germline V gene as SGHTA and FQGNSA. Systemically healthy Caucasian individuals from Russia, 39 in total and aged about 6 to 100 years, were included as donors. Each donor gave ten milliliters of peripheral blood, drawn into EDTA-treated Vacutainer tubes. PBMCs were isolated by Ficoll-Paque density-gradient centrifugation, with at least 7 million obtained per sample. Total RNA, at least 6 micrograms per sample, was extracted from PBMCs with Trizol reagent. The percentages of naive CD45RAhigh/CD27high T cells were determined by flow cytometry on a PBMC aliquot from every donor. The library was generated by 5' RACE. Sequencing was performed on an Illumina HiSeq 2500. A second PCR of roughly 6 to 11 cycles was performed with a sample-barcoded 5' primer and a J-beta primer mix. A unique molecular identifier was introduced onto each TCR beta cDNA molecule by a template-switch 5' adaptor carrying 12 random nucleotides. Each sample yielded at least 2.5 million CDR3-containing paired-end reads. All of the RNA was converted into first-strand cDNA using the Mint cDNA synthesis kit, with a TRBC-specific oligonucleotide serving as the primer. Following uracil-DNA glycosylase treatment, a first 18-cycle PCR with universal primers M1SS and BC2_uni_R was performed on all cDNA. The published analysis was carried out like this. Normalization of each sample was performed by random selection of 1 million high-quality reads, each carrying a distinct molecular identifier. Reads sharing molecular identifiers were discarded rather than binned into consensus sequences. MiTCR, set to a Q25 quality threshold and the strictest error-elimination algorithm, was used for CDR3 identification, clonotype clustering and error correction. A nonparametric unseen species model with Euler transformation was used to estimate a lower bound on total TCR beta diversity. TCRdb cleaned the public reads at Q25 with fastp, built clones with MiXCR and kept in-frame beta chains. Each CDR3 protein appears once, grouped with its most common genes and DNA. V and J calls and clone size were set by TCRdb, not the authors. Recorded for this sample are approximately 850,000 distinct CDR3 sequences; more than 40% of them occurred a single time. Under 20% of the sample is in the top ten clones.

What the authors observed across the whole study: Conclusive comparison of naive and antigen-experienced compartments was prevented by the profiling of bulk unsorted PBMCs. Estimates of total diversity based on one million sequenced T cells were regarded as lower bounds and as underestimates. As age increased, observed TCR beta diversity per million T cells dropped in a roughly linear way, and a significant reduction was already evident by age 40. Compared with the aged group, the long-lived group had more naive CD4+ T cells, fewer expanded clones and increased TCR diversity, a pattern suggesting age selection. Because the CMV infection status of the donors was unknown, age-related changes in expanded clonotypes may potentially have been confounded. Observed TCR beta diversity correlated strongly with the percentage of naive T cells measured by flow cytometry.

As to this clonotype: Its antigen specificity is not known. No base quality information exists; no much larger clone differs at one position.

The sample was blood. This receptor was obtained from a man between 60 and 70 years old in good health. This chain is built from TRBV7-2 and TRBJ2-1; the D segment could be TRBD1, given 5 matching bases. The CDR3: CASSLAGWKLNEQFF. The sequence in DNA is TGTGCCAGCAGCTTGGCAGGGTGGAAACTGAATGAGCAGTTCTTC. Supplemented by the reference TRBV7-2 and TRBJ2-1 proteins around the CDR3, the complete variable domain is GAGVSQSPSNKVTEKGKDVELRCDPISGHTALYWYRQSLGQGLEFLIYFQGNSAPDKSGLPSDRFSAERTGGSVSTLTIQRTQQEDSAVYLCASSLAGWKLNEQFFGPGTRLTVL.